This is a list of T cell receptor beta chains from one sample in a study of OX40 agonist ivuxolimab in advanced cancers. Libraries were prepared by immunoSEQ multiplex PCR; TCRdb keeps only in-frame clonotypes and omits some of them. The table has 85,000 to 90,000 clones, approximately 90% seen once. The sequencing here drew on CD4+ or CD8+ T cells sorted from blood, taken in a trial of the OX40 agonist ivuxolimab. These receptors were obtained from an adult with an advanced solid tumor such as melanoma, head and neck, liver or kidney cancer. CDR3s include the opening cysteine and the closing phenylalanine or tryptophan. D genes are given only for firm matches. The size field is filled for only some rows; it gives once, few, many or a size class.

V gene	D gene	J gene	clone size	CDR3 DNA	CDR3 protein
TRBV19	.	TRBJ2-1	.	TGTGCCAGCAGCGCAGGGTTCTCCTACAATGAGCAGTTCTTC	CASSAGFSYNEQFF
TRBV5-1	TRBD1	TRBJ2-2	.	TGCGCCACTACGAAGGGACAGGGTACCACCGGGGAGCTGTTTTTT	CATTKGQGTTGELFF
TRBV28	.	TRBJ1-2	.	TGTGCCAGCAGTAAAAGGACGGAGGTCAACTATGGCTACACCTTC	CASSKRTEVNYGYTF
TRBV2	.	TRBJ2-7	.	TGTGCCAGCAGAATGACGGCGACCTACGAGCAGTACTTC	CASRMTATYEQYF
TRBV28	.	TRBJ2-5	.	TGTGCCAGCAGTTTCGTTCGGAGTGAAGAGACCCAGTACTTC	CASSFVRSEETQYF
TRBV5-5	.	TRBJ1-4	.	TGTGCCAGCAGCTTGGAGGGACAAACTAATGAAAAACTGTTTTTT	CASSLEGQTNEKLFF
TRBV28	TRBD1	TRBJ1-2	.	TGTGCCAGCAGTGTACAGGGGGACTATGGCTACACCTTC	CASSVQGDYGYTF
TRBV6-6	.	TRBJ2-1	.	TGTGCCAGCAGCCGTTTGGTCGATGAGCAGTTCTTC	CASSRLVDEQFF
TRBV29-1	TRBD1	TRBJ2-7	.	TGCAGCGCTCAGGGGGTTAGCTCCTACGAGCAGTACTTC	CSAQGVSSYEQYF
TRBV5-1	TRBD2	TRBJ2-7	.	TGCGCCAGCAGACGTCTAGCGGCCTACGAGCAGTACTTC	CASRRLAAYEQYF
TRBV27	.	TRBJ2-3	.	TGTGCCAGAGTCCCTACAGGGTCTGGTTCTACGACAGATACGCAGTATTTT	CARVPTGSGSTTDTQYF
TRBV28	TRBD2	TRBJ2-1	once	TGTGCCAGCAGTGGCGCTAGCGGGAGGGCCGGTGAGCAGTTCTTC	CASSGASGRAGEQFF
TRBV11-3	TRBD2	TRBJ2-5	once	TGTGCCAGCAGCTTAGAGGGGGGGTTGGAGACCCAGTACTTC	CASSLEGGLETQYF
TRBV7-6	TRBD2	TRBJ2-7	.	TGTGCCAGCAGCGCCTATGCTAGCGGGAGACGCTACGAGCAGTACTTC	CASSAYASGRRYEQYF
TRBV6-1	.	TRBJ2-7	.	TGTGCCAGCAGTGTGACTAGTTTGCCCTCCTACGAGCAGTACTTC	CASSVTSLPSYEQYF
TRBV19	.	TRBJ2-7	.	TGTGCCAGTACCCGGGACTTTAGCTCCTACGAGCAGTACTTC	CASTRDFSSYEQYF
TRBV27	TRBD1	TRBJ2-7	once	TGTGCCAGCAGCGGGACAGGGGGATCGGTGCAGTACTTC	CASSGTGGSVQYF
TRBV30	TRBD2	TRBJ2-3	.	TGTGCCTGGAAAGGTACATTGGGCGGGAGGTCTGATACGCAGTATTTT	CAWKGTLGGRSDTQYF
TRBV11-2	TRBD1	TRBJ2-7	.	TGTGCCAGCAGCTGGGACAGGACTTCCTACGAGCAGTACTTC	CASSWDRTSYEQYF
TRBV30	.	TRBJ2-5	.	TGTGCCTGGAGGTCGGGGACACCTGGGGGGTTGGAGACCCAGTACTTC	CAWRSGTPGGLETQYF
TRBV15	TRBD1	TRBJ2-1	.	TGTGCCACCAGCAACACCCGCCCTGTGGACAGGGTGAAGAATGAGCAGTTCTTC	CATSNTRPVDRVKNEQFF
TRBV19	TRBD1	TRBJ1-5	.	TGTGCCAGTAGTATGGGGTGGGGTTTCGGGACAGACCGCAGCAATCAGCCCCAGCATTTT	CASSMGWGFGTDRSNQPQHF
TRBV5-4	TRBD1	TRBJ1-1	once	TGTGCCAGCAGCCCAGGGGGCTGGAACACTGAAGCTTTCTTT	CASSPGGWNTEAFF